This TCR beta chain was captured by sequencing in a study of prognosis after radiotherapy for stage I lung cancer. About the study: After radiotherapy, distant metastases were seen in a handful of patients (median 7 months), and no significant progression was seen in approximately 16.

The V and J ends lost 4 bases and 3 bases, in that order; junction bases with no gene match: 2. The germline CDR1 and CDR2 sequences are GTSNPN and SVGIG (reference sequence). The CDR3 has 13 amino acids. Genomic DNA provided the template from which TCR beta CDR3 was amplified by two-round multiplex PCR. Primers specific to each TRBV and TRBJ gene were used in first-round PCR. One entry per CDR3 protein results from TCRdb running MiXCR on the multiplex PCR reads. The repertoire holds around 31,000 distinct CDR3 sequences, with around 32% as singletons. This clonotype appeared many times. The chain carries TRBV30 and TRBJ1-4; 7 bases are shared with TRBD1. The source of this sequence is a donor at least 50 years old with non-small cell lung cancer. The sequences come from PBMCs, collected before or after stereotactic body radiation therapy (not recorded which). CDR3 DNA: TGTGCCTGGACAGGGGGACCTAATGAAAAACTGTTTTTT. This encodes CAWTGGPNEKLFF.